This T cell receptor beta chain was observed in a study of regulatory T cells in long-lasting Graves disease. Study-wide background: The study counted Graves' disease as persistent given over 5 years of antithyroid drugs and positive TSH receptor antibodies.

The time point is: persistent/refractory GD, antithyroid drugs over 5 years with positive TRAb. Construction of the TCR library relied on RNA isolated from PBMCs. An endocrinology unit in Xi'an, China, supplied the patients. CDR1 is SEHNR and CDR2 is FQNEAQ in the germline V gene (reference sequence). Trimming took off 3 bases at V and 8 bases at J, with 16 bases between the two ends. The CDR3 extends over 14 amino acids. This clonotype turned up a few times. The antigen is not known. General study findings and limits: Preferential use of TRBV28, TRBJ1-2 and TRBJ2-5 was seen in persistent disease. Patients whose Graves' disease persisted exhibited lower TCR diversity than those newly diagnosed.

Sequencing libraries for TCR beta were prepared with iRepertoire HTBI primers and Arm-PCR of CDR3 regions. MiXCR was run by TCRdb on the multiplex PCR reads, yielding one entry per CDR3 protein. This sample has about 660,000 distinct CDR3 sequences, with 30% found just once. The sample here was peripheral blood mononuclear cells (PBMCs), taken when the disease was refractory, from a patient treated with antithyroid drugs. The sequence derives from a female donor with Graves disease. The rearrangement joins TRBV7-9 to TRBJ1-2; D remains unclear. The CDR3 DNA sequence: TGTGCCAGCAGCTTTAAGGAGGAGGTTCGGGGCTACACCTTC. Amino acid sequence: CASSFKEEVRGYTF.